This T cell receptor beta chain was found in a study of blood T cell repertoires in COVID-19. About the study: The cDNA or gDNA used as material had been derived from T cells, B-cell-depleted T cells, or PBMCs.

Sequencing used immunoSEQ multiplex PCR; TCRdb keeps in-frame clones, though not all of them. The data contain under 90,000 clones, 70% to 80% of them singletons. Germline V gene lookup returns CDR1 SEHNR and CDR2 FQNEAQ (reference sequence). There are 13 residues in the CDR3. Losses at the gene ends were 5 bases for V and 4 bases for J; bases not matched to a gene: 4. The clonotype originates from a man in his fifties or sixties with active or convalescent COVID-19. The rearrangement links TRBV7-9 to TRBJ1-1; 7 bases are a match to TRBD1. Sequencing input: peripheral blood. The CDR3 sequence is CASSHNRGTEAFF. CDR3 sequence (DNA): TGTGCCAGCAGCCATAACAGGGGCACTGAAGCTTTCTTT.